Shown below are 5 T cell receptor beta chains from a single sample sequenced in a study of blood T cell repertoires in COVID-19. TCRdb's table, derived via immunoSEQ multiplex PCR, lists solely in-frame clones and lacks some. The sample gives fewer than 200,000 clones, roughly 81% of which show up once; around 12% is in the top ten. The sequenced material came from peripheral blood. These receptors originate from a woman older than 75 with COVID-19, enrolled during active disease.

V is TRBV2 and J is TRBJ2-1; 10 bases are shared with TRBD2. V trimming: 4 bases; J trimming: 7 bases; junction bases outside the gene matches: 7. CDR3 length: 15 residues. From germline, CDR1 is SNHLY and CDR2 FYNNEI. The CDR3 reads CASSVGLLAGNEQFF. The CDR3 nucleotides are TGTGCCAGCAGTGTAGGTTTACTAGCGGGGAATGAGCAGTTCTTC. The full variable domain, rest sourced from reference TRBV2 and TRBJ2-1, is EPEVTQTPSHQVTQMGQEVILRCVPISNHLYFYWYRQILGQKVEFLVSFYNNEISEKSEIFDDQFSVERPDGSNFTLKIRSTKLEDSAMYFCASSVGLLAGNEQFFGPGTRLTVL.

The chain carries TRBV19 and TRBJ2-7; D possibly corresponds to TRBD2 (5 bases). V lost 3 bases and J lost 1, with 13 bases in between. Per germline, CDR1 LNHDA and CDR2 SQIVND (reference sequence). This CDR3 is built from 15 residues. The CDR3, as DNA: TGTGCCAGTAGTATTGGCGGGCGCGGGTCCTACGAGCAGTACTTC. Its translation is CASSIGGRGSYEQYF.

The V gene is TRBV2, the J gene TRBJ2-1; TRBD1 aligns across 7 bases. After removal of 4 bases from V and 7 bases from J, the junction contained 1 base not matched to a gene. This CDR3 is 12 amino acids long. Germline CDR1 and CDR2: SNHLY and FYNNEI. The CDR3 region has the DNA TGTGCCAGCAGTGCGACAGGGAATGAGCAGTTCTTC. This sequence encodes CASSATGNEQFF.

This clone was recorded a few times. This rearrangement joins TRBV5-1 to TRBJ1-2; D may be TRBD1 (6 bases). This CDR3 spans 16 amino acids. Germline assignment: CDR1 SGHRS and CDR2 YFSETQ. Deletions cut 4 bases from V and 1 base from J, with 17 bases between. This CDR3 is CASSPGQLNYNYGYTF. The CDR3 DNA reads as TGCGCCAGCAGCCCCGGACAGCTAAACTATAACTATGGCTACACCTTC.

The CDR3 DNA reads TGTGCCAGCAGCTTAGGGGCCTTTGGCAGGGTCTCTGGAAACACCATATATTTT. Translation: CASSLGAFGRVSGNTIYF. The chain has TRBV7-6 and TRBJ1-3, with D perhaps matching TRBD1 (5 bases). This CDR3 contains 18 residues. CDR1 is SGHVS and CDR2 is FNYEAQ in the germline V gene. V gave up 1 base and J gave up 0 bases, with 16 bases separating them.